The table lists the clone carrying this T cell receptor beta chain with a few counts. Its specificity is not known. Template switching added a universal primer binding site, and final cDNA carried unique molecular identifiers. Using its own MiXCR run on the 5' RACE reads, TCRdb lists one record per CDR3 protein. In the table there are about 810,000 distinct CDR3 sequences, 9% to 15% of which are singletons. V was pared by 5 bases and J by 1 base, with 11 bases between. The CDR3 is 15 residues long. The sample comes from a study of identical twins. Study results and caveats: There is a chance that invariant MAIT and iNKT cells partially muddied zero-insertion analyses.

This same sample was also taken into another study, of yellow fever vaccine responses in identical twins.

This receptor was obtained from a woman under 30 in good health. The genes are TRBV12-3 or TRBV12-4 and TRBJ2-2, with D possibly matching TRBD1 (5 bases). Source material: PBMCs. In nucleotides, the CDR3 is TGTGCCAGCAGTCAAGACAGCGTGAACACCGGGGAGCTGTTTTTT. Translation: CASSQDSVNTGELFF.